A single T cell receptor beta chain is shown here with its context. What this receptor recognizes is not known. No quality values exist for individual bases; no much larger clone is one base distant. The entry originates in a study of Graves' ophthalmopathy and Graves' hyperthyroidism (dated by TCRdb to the late 2010s). For the wider study: Hyperthyroidism was considered stable if no progression to ophthalmopathy occurred within 18 months of follow-up. The study used TCR beta repertoire signatures to distinguish Graves' ophthalmopathy from Graves' hyperthyroidism and to predict progression to ophthalmopathy. In total, 135 blood samples were TCR-sequenced: 40 to 45 ophthalmopathy, about 75 hyperthyroidism and some 17 hyperthyroidism-to-ophthalmopathy patients. A discovery set of 100 patients (around 40 ophthalmopathy, 55 to 60 stable hyperthyroidism) was enrolled to explore V-J signatures distinguishing ophthalmopathy from hyperthyroidism. The independent validation cohort included 20 or so hyperthyroidism patients plus 17 patients who later progressed from hyperthyroidism to ophthalmopathy. In a handful of hyperthyroidism patients, the T-cell repertoire of thyroid tissue was compared with the T-cell repertoire of blood. Following sampling, methimazole starting at 30 mg daily was administered to hyperthyroidism patients, and high-dose intravenous methylprednisolone was administered to ophthalmopathy patients. Summary of the overall study and its limitations: In validation, the model predicted ophthalmopathy progression with 70.59% sensitivity and 72.22% specificity; some twelve predicted patients were CT-confirmed with GO in a median of approximately six months. In cross-validation, the 13-signature model distinguished ophthalmopathy from stable hyperthyroidism with about 90% sensitivity and around 83% specificity, while in the test set the corresponding values were about 80% and 75%. Among expanded thyroid clonotypes with frequency above 0.001, most also showed up in blood, which suggests that blood repertoires may reflect the thyroid immune response. No statistical method was used to set the sample size in advance, and the investigators knew which group each participant was assigned to.

Inclusive of the bounding cysteine and phenylalanine, the CDR3 is 13 residues long. The retained sequence is limited to the CDR3, 39 bases, with the frame set at the first base. Germline trimming amounts to 6 bases on V and 6 bases on J, with 4 as the count of junction bases outside the gene matches. The germline V gene supplies CDR1 ENHRY and CDR2 SYGVKD. Hyperthyroidism patients were newly diagnosed, were aged 18 to 65 years, and had a disease duration under 2 months. Anyone with other autoimmune diseases, uncontrolled infections, pregnancy or lactation was excluded from the study. Diagnosis relied on clinical symptoms, serum thyroxine, TRAb, thyroid ultrasound and orbital computed tomography. Total RNA was extracted using Trizol reagent, and RNA quality was checked on an Agilent 2100 Bioanalyzer. TCR beta CDR3 regions were amplified from RNA transcripts for repertoire sequencing. The first round was an RT-PCR using HTBI primers with the Qiagen OneStep RT-PCR kit, and this first round was followed by a second-round multiplex PCR, then size selection and purification. Libraries were sequenced on an Illumina HiSeq2000 using paired-end 100 bp reads. From the authors' description of their analysis: SOAPnuke was used to process the reads, throwing out any read that had adapters, had uncalled bases, had a mean Phred below 15, or lacked an exact constant-primer or identifier match. COPE v1.2.5 was used to merge the high-quality paired reads. Each unique nucleotide sequence was defined as a clonotype, and clonotypes were aligned to IMGT TRB V, D and J references with MiTCR v1.1. Only V-J combinations with frequency above 0.0001 were analysed, covering more than 99% of repertoires. For each V-J combination, a TCR clonal expansion and chaos score was defined as F50 clonal expansion divided by the chaos observed in the TCRdist matrix. Welch's t-statistics and random forest were used to narrow the features down to 10 to 15 V-J combinations, which were then fed into a naive Bayes classifier. The Morisita-Horn index was used to measure how similar the thyroid and blood repertoires were. In-frame beta chains were kept once TCRdb had trimmed the public reads at Q25 with fastp and called clones with MiXCR. Rows matching on CDR3 protein sequence are summarized as one entry with the most common DNA and genes. The V and J calls here are based on TCRdb, not the publication. Across this sample there are approximately 540,000 distinct CDR3 sequences, with about two fifths seen only once. The ten largest clones add up to approximately 4.1% of the sample.

The sample comprised peripheral blood or thyroid tissue (not recorded which). This receptor was taken from an adult man with Graves' hyperthyroidism. This chain is built from TRBV10-3 and TRBJ1-2, with 10 bases aligning to TRBD1. The nucleotide sequence is TGTGCCATCAGCCCGGGGACAGGGGATGGCTACACCTTC. Its product reads: CAISPGTGDGYTF.